These 14 T cell receptor beta chains were sequenced from one sample in a study of T cell responses to AZD1222 COVID-19 vaccine. Data came from immunoSEQ multiplex PCR; TCRdb stores just in-frame clones and leaves some out. Of 90,000 to 120,000 clones in the sample, approximately 90% were seen once. The source material was peripheral blood, sampled on day 0 of AZD1222 vaccination. The receptors were sampled from an adult in good health.

This chain links TRBV6-2 or TRBV6-3 with TRBJ1-1; D gene uncertain. The CDR3 spans 12 residues. Looked up from germline, CDR1 is MNHEY and CDR2 is SVGEGT. The V end lost 2 bases, the J end lost 12 bases, and 13 bases lay between the germline ends. Written as DNA, the CDR3 is TGTGCCAGCAGTTACGGCCCAAAGTCGACTTTCTTT. It encodes CASSYGPKSTFF.

The chain uses TRBV7-3 and TRBJ2-1, with D perhaps matching TRBD1 (7 bases). The germline V gene encodes CDR1 SGHTA and CDR2 FQGTGA. The V end was cut by 1 base, the J end by 8 bases, with 15 bases between. The CDR3 has 15 residues. The CDR3 loop is CASSLKATGRYEQFF. CDR3 coding DNA: TGTGCCAGCAGCTTAAAAGCGACAGGGAGGTATGAGCAGTTCTTC.

This chain links TRBV5-6 with TRBJ2-3; D is unresolved. The V gene lost 4 bases and the J gene lost 2 bases, with 2 bases spanning the gap. In germline, CDR1 is SGHDT, CDR2 YYEEEE. There are 11 residues in the CDR3. In DNA, the CDR3 is TGTGCCAGCAGCCCCACAGATACGCAGTATTTT. Its translation is CASSPTDTQYF.

The chain combines TRBV4-3 with TRBJ1-4; D gene unclear. Trimming stripped 0 bases from V and 8 bases from J, with 10 bases between. The CDR3 extends over 14 amino acids. Germline V gene sequence: CDR1 LGHNA, CDR2 YSLEER. The CDR3 nucleotides read TGCGCCAGCAGCCAAGATTGGGGAGTCGAAAAACTGTTTTTT. Protein sequence: CASSQDWGVEKLFF.

This chain links TRBV9 with TRBJ2-3, with D possibly being TRBD1 (7 bases). Deletions cut 10 bases from V and 1 base from J, with 13 bases between. Germline V lookup: CDR1 SGDLS, CDR2 YYNGEE. The CDR3 sequence is 13 residues long. DNA of the CDR3: TGTGCCTCCAGGGGGGCGGGCACAGATACGCAGTATTTT. As protein: CASRGAGTDTQYF. Filled out from reference TRBV9 and TRBJ2-3, the complete variable domain reads DSGVTQTPKHLITATGQRVTLRCSPRSGDLSVYWYQQSLDQGLQFLIQYYNGEERAKGNILERFSAQQFPDLHSELNLSSLELGDSALYFCASRGAGTDTQYFGPGTRLTVL.

The V and J genes are TRBV7-8 and TRBJ2-5, with D perhaps matching TRBD2 (5 bases). Germline lookup yields CDR1 SGHVS and CDR2 FQNEAQ. Deletions cut 4 bases from V and 3 bases from J, with 12 bases between. This CDR3 contains 14 residues. The DNA of the CDR3 is TGTGCCAGCAGCTCCAGCGGTTTGAAAGAGACCCAGTACTTC. Its protein is CASSSSGLKETQYF.

This chain joins TRBV7-8 and TRBJ2-3; 13 bases agree with TRBD2. Trimming cost V 5 bases and J 6 bases; bases outside gene matches: 5. Germline V gene lookup returns CDR1 SGHVS and CDR2 FQNEAQ. The CDR3 consists of 15 residues. CDR3 region: CASSLTSGGADTQYF. The CDR3 DNA sequence: TGTGCCAGCAGCCTCACTAGCGGGGGGGCTGATACGCAGTATTTT.

The V call is TRBV15, the J call TRBJ2-7, with TRBD2 identical over 8 bases. Per germline, CDR1 LNHNV and CDR2 YYDKDF (reference sequence). The ends lost 5 bases at V and 6 bases at J; junction bases unmatched: 9. The CDR3 runs to 14 residues. The CDR3 loop reads CATSLGGEGTEQYF. CDR3 nucleotides: TGTGCCACCAGCCTCGGGGGGGAGGGGACCGAGCAGTACTTC.

This clone was detected only a few times. The chain has TRBV7-6 and TRBJ1-1; D gene ambiguous. The CDR3 spans 14 residues. Per the germline V gene, CDR1 is SGHVS and CDR2 is FNYEAQ. Between the trimmed V and J ends, which lost 5 bases and 5 bases, there was a span of 15 bases. The CDR3 DNA reads TGTGCCAGCAGCCCCCACCAGCTGCCTACTGAAGCTTTCTTT. Translation gives CASSPHQLPTEAFF.

This clone has only one observation. The J gene is TRBJ2-7, the V gene TRBV12-3 or TRBV12-4; maybe TRBD1 (5 bases). V lost 4 bases and J lost 3, with 10 bases in between. CDR3 size: 13 residues. DNA for the CDR3: TGTGCCAGCAGTTCACAGGTCAGCTACGAGCAGTACTTC. It is translated as CASSSQVSYEQYF.

This clone has only one observation. J is TRBJ2-2 and V is TRBV7-2; 7 bases are shared with TRBD1. This CDR3 has 15 amino acids. In germline, CDR1 is SGHTA, CDR2 FQGNSA. The junction had 4 bases not matched to a gene; V was cut back by 5 bases and J by 1 base. CDR3: CASSPTGRNTGELFF. The DNA of the CDR3 is TGTGCCAGCAGCCCGACAGGGAGGAACACCGGGGAGCTGTTTTTT.

The chain joins TRBV6-5 to TRBJ2-1; D is perhaps TRBD1 or TRBD2 (5 bases each). In germline, CDR1 is MNHEY, CDR2 SVGAGI. The CDR3 is 15 residues long. The germline V and J ends were trimmed by 6 bases and 2 bases, with 14 bases remaining between them. The CDR3 is CASSEGLPPYNEQFF. The CDR3 DNA reads as TGTGCCAGCAGCGAGGGGTTACCACCCTACAATGAGCAGTTCTTC.

Only one count was recorded for this clone. The chain combines TRBV7-2 with TRBJ2-5, with a possible D match to TRBD1 (6 bases). CDR3 size: 15 residues. Germline lookup yields CDR1 SGHTA and CDR2 FQGNSA. Trimming took 5 bases from V and 0 from J, leaving 13 bases between them. The CDR3, as DNA: TGTGCCAGCAGCAACAGTCAGGGGCACCAAGAGACCCAGTACTTC. It specifies CASSNSQGHQETQYF.

This chain links TRBV19 with TRBJ1-1; D call uncertain. The CDR3 has 16 residues. V was trimmed by 6 bases and J by 1 base, leaving 18 bases between them. From germline, CDR1 is LNHDA and CDR2 SQIVND (reference sequence). CDR3 coding DNA: TGTGCCAGTAGGCGGGGAGGGAATTTGCGGAACACTGAAGCTTTCTTT. This translates into CASRRGGNLRNTEAFF.